This entry describes one TCR beta chain. The antigen remains unidentified. This record belongs to a study of shared clonotypes between healthy human individuals. Germline CDR1 is MGHDK and CDR2 is SYGVNS. The V end was cut by 0 bases, the J end by 3 bases, with 7 bases between. This CDR3 is 14 amino acids long. Replicate PCRs run on sorted subsets employed 150 to 250 ng DNA, about 27,000 T cell genomes. The repertoire was sequenced with immunoSEQ multiplex PCR; TCRdb's copy has only in-frame clones and lacks some. The data show some 2,000,000 clones, approximately 94% seen once. Study-wide findings and caveats: Generally, estimated richness proved larger in naive subsets than it did in memory subsets.

This TCR came from a man between 18 and 35 years old in good health. The chain is built from TRBV25-1 and TRBJ2-3; the D is unclear. The sample taken for sequencing was naive CD4+ T cells sorted from blood. As to subset: CD45RA+ positively selected. The CDR3 protein is CASSEYKGTDTQYF. The DNA of the CDR3 is TGTGCCAGCAGTGAATATAAAGGGACAGATACGCAGTATTTT.